The following is a TCR beta chain sequence with its context. TCRdb re-called the RT-PCR reads with MiXCR, one entry per CDR3 protein. The data contain around 600,000 distinct CDR3 sequences, roughly 12% of them singletons. This sample is drawn from a study of response to subunit inactivated influenza vaccine. Germline CDR1 reads SQVTM; CDR2 reads ANQGSEA. The CDR3 runs 11 residues. V was trimmed by 4 bases and J by 2 bases, leaving 6 bases between them. These data also formed part of another study, on T cells expressing NK-cell markers. That source reports: TCR beta cDNA was made by 5'RACE template switching with UMIs. Sorted CD3+CD56+NKG2C+, CD3+CD56+NKG2C- and CD3+CD56-NKG2C+ T cells supplied TCR beta repertoires. Among the experiments, several used an anti-gamma-delta TCR antibody to restrict sorting to alpha-beta TCR T cells.

The sample here was PBMCs from blood, taken on the day of vaccination. The rearrangement links TRBV29-1 to TRBJ2-7, with D tentatively TRBD1 (6 bases). This TCR was recovered from a man aged 45-65 years who received an inactivated influenza vaccine. The CDR3 sequence: CSVGQAYEQYF. The CDR3 coding sequence is TGCAGCGTTGGACAGGCCTACGAGCAGTACTTC.